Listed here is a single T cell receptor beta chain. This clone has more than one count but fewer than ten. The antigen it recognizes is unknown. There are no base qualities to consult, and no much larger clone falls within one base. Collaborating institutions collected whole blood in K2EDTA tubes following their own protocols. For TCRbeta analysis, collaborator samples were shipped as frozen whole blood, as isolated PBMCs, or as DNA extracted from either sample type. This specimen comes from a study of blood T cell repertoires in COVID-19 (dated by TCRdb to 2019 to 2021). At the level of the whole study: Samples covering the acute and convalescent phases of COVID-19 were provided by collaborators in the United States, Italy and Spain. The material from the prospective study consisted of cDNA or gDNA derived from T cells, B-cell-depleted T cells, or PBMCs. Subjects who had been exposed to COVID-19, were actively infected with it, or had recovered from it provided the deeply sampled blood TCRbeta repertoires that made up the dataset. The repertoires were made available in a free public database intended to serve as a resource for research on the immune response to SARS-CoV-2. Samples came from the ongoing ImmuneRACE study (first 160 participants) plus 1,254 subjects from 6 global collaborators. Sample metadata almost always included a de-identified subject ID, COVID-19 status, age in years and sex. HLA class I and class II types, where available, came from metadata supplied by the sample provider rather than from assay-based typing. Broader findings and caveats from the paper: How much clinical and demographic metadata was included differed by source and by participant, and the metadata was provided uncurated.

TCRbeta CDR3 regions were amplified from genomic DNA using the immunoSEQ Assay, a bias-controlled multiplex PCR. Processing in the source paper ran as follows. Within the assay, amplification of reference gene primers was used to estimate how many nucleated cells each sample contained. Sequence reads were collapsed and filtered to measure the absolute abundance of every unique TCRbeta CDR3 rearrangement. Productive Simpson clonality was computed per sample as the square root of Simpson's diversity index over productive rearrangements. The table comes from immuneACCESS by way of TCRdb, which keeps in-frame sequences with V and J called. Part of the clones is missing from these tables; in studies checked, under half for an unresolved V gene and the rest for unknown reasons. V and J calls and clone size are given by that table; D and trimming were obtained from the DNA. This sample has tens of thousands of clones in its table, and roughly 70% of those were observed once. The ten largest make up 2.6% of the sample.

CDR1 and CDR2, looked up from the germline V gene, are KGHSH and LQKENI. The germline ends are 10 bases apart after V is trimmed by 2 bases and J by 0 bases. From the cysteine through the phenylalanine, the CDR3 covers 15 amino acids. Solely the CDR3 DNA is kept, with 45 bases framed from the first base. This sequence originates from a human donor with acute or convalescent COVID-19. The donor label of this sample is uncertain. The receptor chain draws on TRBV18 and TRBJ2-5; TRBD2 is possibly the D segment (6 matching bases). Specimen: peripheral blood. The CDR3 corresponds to CASSPEGLYQETQYF. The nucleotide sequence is TGTGCCAGCTCACCAGAGGGACTGTACCAAGAGACCCAGTACTTC.